The subject of this entry is one TCR beta chain. This clone appeared a few times. Its antigen specificity is not known. Base qualities are missing; no much larger clone stands one base away. This entry comes from a study of blood T cell repertoires in COVID-19 (TCRdb year 2020). Study-wide context: Samples from collaborators originated in the United States, Italy and Spain and spanned both the acute and convalescent phases of COVID-19. The material from the prospective study consisted of cDNA or gDNA derived from T cells, B-cell-depleted T cells, or PBMCs. The dataset comprised deeply sampled blood TCRbeta repertoires from subjects exposed to, actively infected with, or recovered from COVID-19. The repertoires were released in a freely available public database meant as a resource for research on the immune response to SARS-CoV-2. Samples were obtained from the ongoing ImmuneRACE study (first 160 participants) and from about 1,300 subjects provided by 6 global collaborators. Sample metadata almost always included a de-identified subject ID, COVID-19 status, age in years and sex. HLA class I and class II types, where available, came from metadata supplied by the sample provider rather than from assay-based typing. The investigation overall reported the following: Clinical and demographic metadata were provided uncurated, with the amount varying by source and participant.

The CDR3 runs 15 residues from the cysteine to the phenylalanine. Kept here is only the CDR3 DNA, which spans 45 bases and is read in frame from base 1. The junction carries 11 bases between V and J, which are trimmed by 2 bases and 1 base respectively. The germline V gene (reference sequence) specifies SGHNT as CDR1 and YYREEE as CDR2. The immunoSEQ Assay, a bias-controlled multiplex PCR, was used to amplify TCRbeta CDR3 regions from genomic DNA. In the original analysis: The number of nucleated cells in each sample was estimated by amplification of reference gene primers within the assay. To quantify the absolute abundance of each unique TCRbeta CDR3 rearrangement, sequence reads were collapsed and filtered. For each sample, productive Simpson clonality was calculated as the square root of Simpson's diversity index over productive rearrangements. What TCRdb holds here is the immuneACCESS table cut down to in-frame rearrangements. Part of the clones is not present; checked against another copy, under half of the missing clones reflect an unresolved V gene, and the others are unexplained. V, J and clone size derive from that table, while D and trimming were established from the DNA sequence. The sample records 240,000 or so clones, more than 85% of which are singletons. Of the sample, roughly 8.6% is held by the ten largest clones.

Participants in the prospective study were enrolled through a virtual design, were aged roughly 18 to 100 years, and lived in 24 United States geographic areas. In the prospective study, cohorts were assigned on the basis of participant-reported clinical history obtained from a screening survey and a study questionnaire. ImmuneRACE Cohort 3 recovered participants were defined by two consecutive negative NP/OP PCR tests, healthcare professional clearance, or symptom resolution. Mobile phlebotomists in the prospective study collected whole blood, serum and a nasopharyngeal or oropharyngeal swab from every participant. Prospective study participants could optionally give additional blood draws and questionnaires over a roughly 2-month period. Before DNA extraction, blood samples from the prospective study were shipped at room temperature or frozen.

The sample comprised PBMCs or T cells enriched from blood (not recorded which). Recombination joined TRBV5-4 with TRBJ2-3; matching of 7 bases hints at TRBD2 as the D gene. This TCR came from a man aged 35 to 55 who had recovered from COVID-19. CDR3 reads: CASSLRGGGTDTQYF. The nucleotide sequence reads as follows: TGTGCCAGCAGCTTACGAGGGGGGGGCACAGATACGCAGTATTTT.